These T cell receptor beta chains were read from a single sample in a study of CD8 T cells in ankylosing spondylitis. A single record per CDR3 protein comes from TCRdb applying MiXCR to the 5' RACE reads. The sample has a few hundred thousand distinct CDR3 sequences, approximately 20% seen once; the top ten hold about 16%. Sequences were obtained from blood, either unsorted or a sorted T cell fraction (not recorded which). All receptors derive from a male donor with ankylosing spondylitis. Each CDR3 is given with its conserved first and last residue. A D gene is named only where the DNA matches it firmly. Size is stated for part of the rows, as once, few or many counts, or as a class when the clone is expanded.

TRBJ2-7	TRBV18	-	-	CASSPQNEQYF	TGTGCCAGCTCACCGCAAAACGAGCAGTACTTC
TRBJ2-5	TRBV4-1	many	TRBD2	CASSQDPPGGYRETQYF	TGCGCCAGCAGCCAAGATCCCCCGGGAGGTTACCGAGAGACCCAGTACTTC
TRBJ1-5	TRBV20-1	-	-	CSASERLDSNQPQHF	TGCAGTGCTAGTGAGAGGCTGGATAGCAATCAGCCCCAGCATTTT
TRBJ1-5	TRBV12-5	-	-	CASGLALGQPQHF	TGTGCTAGTGGTTTGGCCCTAGGTCAGCCCCAGCATTTT
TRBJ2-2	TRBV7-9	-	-	CASSRPGASNTGELFF	TGTGCCAGCAGCCGCCCCGGGGCCTCGAACACCGGGGAGCTGTTTTTT
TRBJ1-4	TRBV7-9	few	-	CASSFEGGWEKLFF	TGTGCCAGCAGCTTTGAAGGGGGTTGGGAAAAACTGTTTTTT
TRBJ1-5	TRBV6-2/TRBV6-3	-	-	CASSYSTPGTDNQPQHF	TGTGCCAGCAGTTACTCGACCCCCGGGACGGATAATCAGCCCCAGCATTTT
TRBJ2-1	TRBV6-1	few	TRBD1	CASRGQTYNEQFF	TGTGCCAGCAGGGGACAGACGTACAATGAGCAGTTCTTC
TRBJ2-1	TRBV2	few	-	CASIEHEAYNEQFF	TGTGCCAGCATAGAGCATGAAGCTTACAATGAGCAGTTCTTC
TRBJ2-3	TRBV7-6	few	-	CASSLRASVSTDTQYF	TGTGCCAGCAGCTTACGGGCTAGCGTTAGCACAGATACGCAGTATTTT
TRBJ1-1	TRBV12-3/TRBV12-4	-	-	CASSVDIRTTEAFF	TGTGCCAGCAGTGTCGATATTAGGACCACTGAAGCTTTCTTT
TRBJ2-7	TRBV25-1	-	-	CASSVSGPYEQYF	TGTGCCAGCAGTGTGTCAGGGCCCTACGAGCAGTACTTC
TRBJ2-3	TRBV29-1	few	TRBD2	CSPPATSGSTDTQYF	TGCAGCCCCCCCGCGACTAGCGGTAGCACAGATACGCAGTATTTT
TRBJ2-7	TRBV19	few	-	CASKSTGKSYEQYF	TGTGCCAGTAAATCGACTGGAAAATCCTACGAGCAGTACTTC
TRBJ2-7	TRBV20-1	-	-	CSARDGALSHEQYF	TGCAGTGCTAGAGATGGGGCCCTGAGCCACGAGCAGTACTTC
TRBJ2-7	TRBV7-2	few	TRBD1	CASSLQGARAYEQYF	TGTGCCAGCAGCCTACAGGGGGCGCGGGCTTACGAGCAGTACTTC
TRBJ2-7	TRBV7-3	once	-	CASSLKGQPYEQYF	TGTGCCAGCAGCTTAAAGGGCCAACCTTACGAGCAGTACTTC
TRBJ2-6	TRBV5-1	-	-	CASSLNPGANVLTF	TGCGCCAGCAGCCTAAACCCTGGGGCCAACGTCCTGACTTTC
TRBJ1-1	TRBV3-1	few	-	CASAAGHSEAFF	TGTGCCAGCGCGGCGGGGCACTCTGAAGCTTTCTTT
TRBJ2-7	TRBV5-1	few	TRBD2	CASSIKREPGYEQYF	TGCGCCAGCAGCATAAAGCGGGAGCCGGGCTACGAGCAGTACTTC
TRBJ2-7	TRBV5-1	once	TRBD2	CASSLVREGLNEQYF	TGCGCCAGCAGCTTGGTACGGGAGGGCCTAAATGAGCAGTACTTC
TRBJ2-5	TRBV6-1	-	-	CASSGWTGVGKTQYF	TGTGCCAGCAGTGGGTGGACGGGTGTAGGAAAGACCCAGTACTTC